This T cell receptor beta chain comes out of a study of T-cell reconstitution after alpha-beta-depleted transplantation in children. Unique molecular identifiers were incorporated during preparation of the TCRbeta library. MiXCR, run by TCRdb on the PCR reads, gives a single entry per CDR3 protein. The sample lists about 540,000 distinct CDR3 sequences, approximately 20% seen once, with roughly 3.3% in the top ten. This clonotype was obtained from a human donor who donated a stem cell graft to a child with acute lymphoblastic leukemia. The source material was PBMCs from the stem cell graft donor, sampled from the stem cell graft.

The CDR3 coding sequence is TGCAGCGTTGAATTGGCAGCCCAAGAGACCCAGTACTTC. Amino acid sequence: CSVELAAQETQYF. The chain recombines TRBV29-1 with TRBJ2-5; D is undetermined. V shed 2 bases and J shed 1 base, with 8 bases lying between them. The germline CDR1 and CDR2 sequences are SQVTM and ANQGSEA. The CDR3 consists of 13 residues.